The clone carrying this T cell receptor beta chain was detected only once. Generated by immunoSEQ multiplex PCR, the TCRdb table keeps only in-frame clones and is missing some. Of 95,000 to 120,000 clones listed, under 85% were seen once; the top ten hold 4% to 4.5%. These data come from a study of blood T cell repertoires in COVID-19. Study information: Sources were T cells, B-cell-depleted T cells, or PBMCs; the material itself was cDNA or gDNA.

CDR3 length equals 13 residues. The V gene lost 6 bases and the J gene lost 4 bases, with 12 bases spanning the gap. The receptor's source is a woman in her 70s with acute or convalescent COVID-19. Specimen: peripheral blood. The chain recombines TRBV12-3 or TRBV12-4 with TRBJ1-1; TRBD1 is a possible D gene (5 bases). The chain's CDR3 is CASRPGLGTEAFF. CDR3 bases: TGTGCCAGCAGGCCGGGACTGGGCACTGAAGCTTTCTTT.